Listed here are 20 T cell receptor beta chains from one sample, sequenced in a study of T-cell reconstitution after alpha-beta-depleted transplantation in children. Researchers prepared the TCRbeta library using unique molecular identifiers, the study reports. TCRdb independently ran MiXCR on the PCR reads; one entry per CDR3 protein. This table holds around 600,000 distinct CDR3 sequences, roughly 15% found once. The sample in question was PBMCs from the stem cell graft donor, obtained from the stem cell graft. These receptors all come from a human donor who donated a stem cell graft to a child with acute myeloid leukemia.

This clonotype has just a few counts. J is TRBJ1-2 and V is TRBV20-1; D may be TRBD1 (6 bases). The CDR3 covers 15 residues. Germline-derived CDR1 and CDR2 are DFQATT and SNEGSKA (reference sequence). The V and J ends lost 5 bases and 1 base respectively, with 17 bases between them. The CDR3 here is CSAGYRVLFNYGYTF. CDR3 nucleotides: TGCAGTGCTGGATACAGGGTTCTGTTTAACTATGGCTACACCTTC.

This clonotype was detected a few times. The rearrangement uses TRBV5-4 and TRBJ2-7; D unclear. The V end was cut by 7 bases, the J end by 3 bases, with 8 bases between. The CDR3 loop spans 11 amino acids. CDR1 and CDR2 from the germline V gene are SGHNT and YYREEE (reference sequence). CDR3 protein: CASGSGYEQYF. The CDR3 DNA follows: TGTGCCAGCGGTTCGGGCTACGAGCAGTACTTC.

This clonotype was seen at least ten times. The chain has TRBV29-1 and TRBJ1-4, with 9 nucleotides matching TRBD1. With 6 bases clipped from V and 11 bases from J, the junction kept 13 bases outside the gene matches. Germline loops: CDR1 SQVTM, CDR2 ANQGSEA. There are 14 residues in the CDR3. The CDR3 region has the DNA TGCAGCGTGCGGGACAGGGACCTAGGAGGCAAACTGTTTTTT. Its translation is CSVRDRDLGGKLFF.

In its sample, this clonotype was seen many times. The chain recombines TRBV7-9 with TRBJ2-3, with a weak D call TRBD1 (5 bases). V lost 5 bases, J lost 4 bases, and 10 bases lay in between. Germline V lookup: CDR1 SEHNR, CDR2 FQNEAQ (reference sequence). This CDR3 is 13 amino acids long. In DNA form, the CDR3 reads TGTGCCAGCAGCGCAGGGTACGCAGATACGCAGTATTTT. This gives the protein CASSAGYADTQYF.

Only a few counts were recorded for this clonotype. The chain joins TRBV7-2 to TRBJ1-2; TRBD1 is a possible D gene (5 bases). The CDR3 runs 16 residues. CDR1 SGHTA and CDR2 FQGNSA come from the germline V gene. Trimming removed 4 bases at V and 8 bases at J, with 23 bases between. The CDR3 spells CASSSLALTGAAGYTF. The CDR3 coding sequence is TGTGCCAGCAGCTCACTAGCCTTGACCGGGGCGGCCGGCTACACCTTC.

As concerns this clonotype: The junction differs from germline at one of its ends, possibly a read error. This chain uses TRBV6-5 with TRBJ2-3; the match to TRBD2 covers 8 bases. The CDR3 runs to 15 residues. From germline, CDR1 is MNHEY and CDR2 SVGAGI. CDR3 sequence (DNA): TGTGCCAGCTGTTACTCCGACCGGGGGGGCGATACGCAGTATTTT. Amino acid sequence: CASCYSDRGGDTQYF.

J is TRBJ1-2 and V is TRBV24-1, with unresolved D. Germline V gives CDR1 KGHDR, CDR2 SFDVKD. This CDR3 region has 15 residues. V was trimmed by 2 bases and J by 3 bases, leaving 12 bases between them. Here the CDR3 reads CATSDWTEGDYGYTF. CDR3 DNA: TGTGCCACCAGTGATTGGACCGAGGGTGACTATGGCTACACCTTC.

In this sample, this clonotype turned up many times. The V gene is TRBV5-1, the J gene TRBJ1-2; TRBD1 matches 9 bases. The germline gives CDR1 SGHRS, CDR2 YFSETQ. This CDR3 region has 13 residues. Unmatched junction bases numbered 3, after V lost 3 bases and J lost 6 bases. The CDR3 DNA sequence: TGCGCCAGCAGCTCCGGGACAGGGAATGGCTACACCTTC. It specifies CASSSGTGNGYTF. Together with reference TRBV5-1 and TRBJ1-2, the CDR3 gives the full variable domain: KAGVTQTPRYLIKTRGQQVTLSCSPISGHRSVSWYQQTPGQGLQFLFEYFSETQRNKGNFPGRFSGRQFSNSRSEMNVSTLELGDSALYLCASSSGTGNGYTFGSGTRLTVV.

The chain links TRBV6-2 or TRBV6-3 to TRBJ2-7; D uncertain. V gave up 2 bases and J gave up 5 bases, with 16 bases separating them. Germline loops: CDR1 MNHEY, CDR2 SVGEGT. The CDR3 runs 15 residues. The CDR3 spells CASSYDTDPIHEQYF. The DNA of the CDR3 is TGTGCCAGCAGTTACGACACTGATCCTATCCACGAGCAGTACTTC.

This clonotype was picked up a small number of times. The chain has TRBV12-3 or TRBV12-4 and TRBJ2-5; 8 bases fit TRBD2. This CDR3 is 15 amino acids long. Germline trimming cut 4 bases from V and 4 bases from J; bases unmatched to any gene: 8. CDR3 in amino acids: CASSSAGLARETQYF. The CDR3 DNA is TGTGCCAGCAGTTCCGCTGGACTAGCACGAGAGACCCAGTACTTC.

The rearrangement uses TRBV7-2 and TRBJ1-1, with 7 bases identical to TRBD1. CDR3 length equals 14 residues. The V segment lost 1 base and the J segment 4 bases; nucleotides outside the gene matches: 3. Germline V CDR1 and CDR2: SGHTA, FQGNSA. CDR3: CASSLEGQITEAFF. In DNA form, the CDR3 reads TGTGCCAGCAGCTTAGAGGGACAGATCACTGAAGCTTTCTTT. Using reference TRBV7-2 and TRBJ1-1 for the parts outside the CDR3, the full variable domain is GAGVSQSPSNKVTEKGKDVELRCDPISGHTALYWYRQSLGQGLEFLIYFQGNSAPDKSGLPSDRFSAERTGGSVSTLTIQRTQQEDSAVYLCASSLEGQITEAFFGQGTRLTVV.

This clonotype was detected ten times or more. The V call is TRBV20-1, the J call TRBJ1-6; 9 bases line up with TRBD1. The CDR3 is 13 residues long. V lost 6 bases to trimming and J lost 10 bases; unmatched junction nucleotides: 7. Germline V gene data show CDR1 as DFQATT and CDR2 as SNEGSKA (reference sequence). The CDR3 DNA sequence: TGCAGTGCGCCCGGGACAGGGCAATCACCCCTCCACTTT. This translates into CSAPGTGQSPLHF.

This clonotype came up a few times. The V call is TRBV29-1, the J call TRBJ2-1; a possible D gene is TRBD2 (7 bases). This CDR3 is built from 13 residues. V lost 3 bases to trimming and J lost 9 bases, with 15 bases between them. Germline CDR1 SQVTM, CDR2 ANQGSEA. The CDR3 sequence is CSVDVEGGGEQFF. CDR3 nucleotides: TGCAGCGTTGACGTAGAGGGAGGGGGTGAGCAGTTCTTC.

In its sample, this clonotype was seen a few times. The V and J genes are TRBV4-3 and TRBJ1-1; 9 bases agree with TRBD1. The germline V gene has CDR1 LGHNA and CDR2 YSLEER. V lost 4 bases to trimming and J lost 6 bases; unmatched junction nucleotides: 9. The CDR3 length is 15 residues. The CDR3 loop reads CASSRSGTGKAEAFF. Written as DNA, the CDR3 is TGCGCCAGCAGCCGCTCGGGGACAGGGAAGGCTGAAGCTTTCTTT.

This clonotype was seen more than once but under ten times. In DNA, the CDR3 is TGTGCCAGCAGCCCAGCGGGGGACGAGACCCAGTACTTC. Translating gives CASSPAGDETQYF. The chain recombines TRBV7-2 with TRBJ2-5, with 8 bases aligning to TRBD2. CDR1 is SGHTA, CDR2 FQGNSA, per germline. This CDR3 is built from 13 residues. Losses at the gene ends were 5 bases for V and 5 bases for J; bases not matched to a gene: 4. Full variable domain (rest looked up from reference TRBV7-2 and TRBJ2-5): GAGVSQSPSNKVTEKGKDVELRCDPISGHTALYWYRQSLGQGLEFLIYFQGNSAPDKSGLPSDRFSAERTGGSVSTLTIQRTQQEDSAVYLCASSPAGDETQYFGPGTRLLVL.

In this sample, this clonotype turned up a few times. The J gene is TRBJ2-5, the V gene TRBV20-1; D gene unclear. Germline CDR1 reads DFQATT; CDR2 reads SNEGSKA (reference sequence). The CDR3 has 13 residues. Trimming took off 0 bases at V and 7 bases at J, with 12 bases between the two ends. Here the CDR3 reads CSARDPASRTQYF. CDR3 coding DNA: TGCAGTGCTAGAGATCCAGCTTCGAGGACCCAGTACTTC.

The J gene is TRBJ2-3, the V gene TRBV5-1; no definite D call. V shed 2 bases and J shed 0 bases, with 7 bases lying between them. The CDR3 is made up of 14 amino acids. Germline V lookup: CDR1 SGHRS, CDR2 YFSETQ. The CDR3 DNA reads as TGCGCCAGCAGCTTTACGGACAGCACAGATACGCAGTATTTT. Amino acids: CASSFTDSTDTQYF.

This chain uses TRBV20-1 with TRBJ1-1; TRBD1 is a possible D gene (5 bases). From germline, CDR1 is DFQATT and CDR2 SNEGSKA (reference sequence). The V gene lost 1 base and the J gene lost 2 bases, with 17 bases spanning the gap. This CDR3 is built from 16 residues. The CDR3 sequence is CSARGLTAAFNTEAFF. CDR3 in DNA: TGCAGTGCTAGAGGTTTGACAGCCGCCTTCAACACTGAAGCTTTCTTT.

This clonotype was picked up a small number of times. The gene calls are TRBV7-9 and TRBJ2-2; D gene uncertain. The CDR3 loop spans 13 amino acids. V lost 2 bases and J 5 bases, leaving 6 bases between the germline ends. CDR1 and CDR2 from the germline V gene are SEHNR and FQNEAQ (reference sequence). CDR3 DNA: TGTGCCAGCAGCTTAAAGGAGACCGGGGAGCTGTTTTTT. Residues: CASSLKETGELFF.

This clonotype was found many times. This chain links TRBV15 with TRBJ2-1; 10 bases are a match to TRBD2. V lost 8 bases and J lost 7; bases outside the gene matches: 11. Looked up from germline, CDR1 is LNHNV and CDR2 is YYDKDF (reference sequence). CDR3 length: 15 amino acids. The CDR3: CATVKGSGGGNEQFF. Here the CDR3 DNA reads TGTGCCACCGTCAAAGGAAGCGGGGGGGGGAATGAGCAGTTCTTC.